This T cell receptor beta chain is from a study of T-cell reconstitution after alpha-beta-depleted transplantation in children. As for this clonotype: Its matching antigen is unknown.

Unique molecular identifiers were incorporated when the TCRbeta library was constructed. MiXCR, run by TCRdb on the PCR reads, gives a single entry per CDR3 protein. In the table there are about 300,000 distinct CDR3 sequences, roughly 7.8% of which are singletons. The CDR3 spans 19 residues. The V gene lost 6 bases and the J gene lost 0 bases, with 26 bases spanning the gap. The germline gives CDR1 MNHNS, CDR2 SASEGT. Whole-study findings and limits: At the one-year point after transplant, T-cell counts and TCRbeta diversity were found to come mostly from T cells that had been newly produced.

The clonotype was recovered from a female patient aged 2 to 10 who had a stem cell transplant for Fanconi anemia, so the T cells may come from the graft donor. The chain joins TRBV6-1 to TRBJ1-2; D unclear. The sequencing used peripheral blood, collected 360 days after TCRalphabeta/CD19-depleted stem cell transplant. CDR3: CASSRTPPAVGSSNYGYTF. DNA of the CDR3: TGTGCCAGCAGCCGGACTCCCCCGGCCGTCGGATCCTCTAACTATGGCTACACCTTC.